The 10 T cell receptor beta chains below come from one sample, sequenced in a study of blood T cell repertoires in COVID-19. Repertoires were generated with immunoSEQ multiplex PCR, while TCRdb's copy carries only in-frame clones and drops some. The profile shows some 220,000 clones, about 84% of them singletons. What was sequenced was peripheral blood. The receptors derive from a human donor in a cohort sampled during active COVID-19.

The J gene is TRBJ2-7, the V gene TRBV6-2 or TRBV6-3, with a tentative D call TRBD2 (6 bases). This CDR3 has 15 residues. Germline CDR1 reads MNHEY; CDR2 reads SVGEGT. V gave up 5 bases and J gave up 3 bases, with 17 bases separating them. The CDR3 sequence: CASSDPGDLFYEQYF. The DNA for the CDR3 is TGTGCCAGCAGTGATCCGGGAGACCTATTCTACGAGCAGTACTTC.

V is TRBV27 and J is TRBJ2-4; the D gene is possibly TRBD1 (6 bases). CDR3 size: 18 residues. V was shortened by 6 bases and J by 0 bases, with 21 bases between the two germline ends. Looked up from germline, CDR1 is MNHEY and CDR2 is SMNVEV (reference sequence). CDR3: CASRPGQLFHLAKNIQYF. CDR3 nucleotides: TGTGCCAGCAGACCTGGACAGCTCTTCCACTTAGCCAAAAACATTCAGTACTTC.

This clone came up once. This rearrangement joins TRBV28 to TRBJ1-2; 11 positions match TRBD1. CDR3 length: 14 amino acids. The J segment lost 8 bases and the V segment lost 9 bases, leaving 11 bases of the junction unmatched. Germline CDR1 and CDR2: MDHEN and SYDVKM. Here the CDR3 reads CASGQGADSVGYTF. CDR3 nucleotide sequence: TGTGCCAGTGGACAGGGGGCAGATTCTGTCGGCTACACCTTC.

DNA of the CDR3: TGTGCCAGCAGCCGGTACGGGGAGCTGTTTTTT. Translation: CASSRYGELFF. The gene calls are TRBV12-3 or TRBV12-4 and TRBJ2-2; no clear D. This CDR3 comprises 11 residues. V lost 6 bases, J lost 7 bases, and 6 bases lay in between.

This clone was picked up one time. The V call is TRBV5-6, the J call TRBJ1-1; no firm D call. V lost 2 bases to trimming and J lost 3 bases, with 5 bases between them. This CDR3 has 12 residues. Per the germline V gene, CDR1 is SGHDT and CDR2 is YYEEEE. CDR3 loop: CASSLSDTEAFF. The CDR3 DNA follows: TGTGCCAGCAGCTTATCTGACACTGAAGCTTTCTTT.

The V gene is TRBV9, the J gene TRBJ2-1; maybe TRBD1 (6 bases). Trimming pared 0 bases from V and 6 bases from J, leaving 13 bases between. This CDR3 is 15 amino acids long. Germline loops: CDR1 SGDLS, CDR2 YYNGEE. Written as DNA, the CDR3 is TGTGCCAGCAGCGTAGGACAGGCGTTGCTCAATGAGCAGTTCTTC. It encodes CASSVGQALLNEQFF.

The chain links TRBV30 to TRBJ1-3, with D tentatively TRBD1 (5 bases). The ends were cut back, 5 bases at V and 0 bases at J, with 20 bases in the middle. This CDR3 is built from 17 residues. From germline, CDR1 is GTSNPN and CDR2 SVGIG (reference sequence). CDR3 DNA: TGTGCCTGGGGACTTCCAATCGGGGGGTACTCTGGAAACACCATATATTTT. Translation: CAWGLPIGGYSGNTIYF.

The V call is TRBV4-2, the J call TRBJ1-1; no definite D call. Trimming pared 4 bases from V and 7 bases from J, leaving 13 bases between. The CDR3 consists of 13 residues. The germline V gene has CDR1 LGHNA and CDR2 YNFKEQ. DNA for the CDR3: TGTGCCAGCAGCCCCTCTGGGTGGAGTGAAGCTTTCTTT. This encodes CASSPSGWSEAFF.

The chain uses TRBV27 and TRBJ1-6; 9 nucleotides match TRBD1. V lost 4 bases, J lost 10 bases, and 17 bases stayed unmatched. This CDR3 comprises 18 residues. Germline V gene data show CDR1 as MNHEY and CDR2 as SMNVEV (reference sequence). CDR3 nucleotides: TGTGCCAGCAGTTCAACGCCCCCAACAGGGGGCGCGTGGTCACCCCTCCACTTT. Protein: CASSSTPPTGGAWSPLHF.

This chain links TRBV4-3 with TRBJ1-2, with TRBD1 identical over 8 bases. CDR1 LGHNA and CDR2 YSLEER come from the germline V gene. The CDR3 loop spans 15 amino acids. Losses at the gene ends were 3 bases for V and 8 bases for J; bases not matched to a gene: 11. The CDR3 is CASSQGPGTGKGYTF. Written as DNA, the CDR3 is TGCGCCAGCAGCCAGGGTCCCGGGACAGGAAAAGGCTACACCTTC.